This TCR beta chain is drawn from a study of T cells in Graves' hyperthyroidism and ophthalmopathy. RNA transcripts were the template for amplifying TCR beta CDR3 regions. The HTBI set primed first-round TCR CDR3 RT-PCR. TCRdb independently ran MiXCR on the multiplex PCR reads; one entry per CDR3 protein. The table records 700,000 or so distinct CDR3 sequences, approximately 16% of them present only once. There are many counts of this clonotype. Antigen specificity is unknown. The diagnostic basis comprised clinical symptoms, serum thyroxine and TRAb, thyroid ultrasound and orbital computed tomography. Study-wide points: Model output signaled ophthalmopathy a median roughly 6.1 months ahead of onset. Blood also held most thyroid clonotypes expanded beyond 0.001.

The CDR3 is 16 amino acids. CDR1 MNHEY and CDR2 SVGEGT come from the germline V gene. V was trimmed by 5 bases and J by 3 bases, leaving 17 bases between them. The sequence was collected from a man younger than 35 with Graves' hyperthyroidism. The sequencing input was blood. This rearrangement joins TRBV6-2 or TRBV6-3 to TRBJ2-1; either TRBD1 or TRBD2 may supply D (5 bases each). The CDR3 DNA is TGTGCCAGCAGTGTCTCGCTGAGGGGAGTCTACAATGAGCAGTTCTTC. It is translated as CASSVSLRGVYNEQFF.